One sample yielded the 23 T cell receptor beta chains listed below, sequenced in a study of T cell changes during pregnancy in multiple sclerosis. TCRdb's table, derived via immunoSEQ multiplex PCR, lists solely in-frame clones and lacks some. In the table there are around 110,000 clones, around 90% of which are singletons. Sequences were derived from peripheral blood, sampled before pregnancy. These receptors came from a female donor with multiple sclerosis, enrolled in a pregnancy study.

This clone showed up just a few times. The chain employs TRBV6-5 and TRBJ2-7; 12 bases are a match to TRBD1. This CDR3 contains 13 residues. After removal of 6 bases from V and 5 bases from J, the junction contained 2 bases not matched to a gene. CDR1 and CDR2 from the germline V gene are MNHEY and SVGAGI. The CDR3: CASRGTGGHEQYF. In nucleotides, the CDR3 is TGTGCCAGCAGGGGGACAGGGGGCCACGAGCAGTACTTC.

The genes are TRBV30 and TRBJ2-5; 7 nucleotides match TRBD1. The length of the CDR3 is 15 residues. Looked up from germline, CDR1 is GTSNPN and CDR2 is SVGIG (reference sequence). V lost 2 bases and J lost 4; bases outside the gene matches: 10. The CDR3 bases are TGTGCCTGGAGTCTCACAGACAGGGTAATAGAGACCCAGTACTTC. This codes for CAWSLTDRVIETQYF.

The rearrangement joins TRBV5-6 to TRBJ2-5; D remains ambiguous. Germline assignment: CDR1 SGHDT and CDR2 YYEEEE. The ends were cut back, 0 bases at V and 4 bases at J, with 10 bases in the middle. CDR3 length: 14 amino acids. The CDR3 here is CASSLDSSRETQYF. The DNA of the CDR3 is TGTGCCAGCAGCTTGGACAGTAGTCGAGAGACCCAGTACTTC.

CDR3 amino acids: CASSLLTGVRSARSQHF. Here the CDR3 DNA reads TGTGCCAGCAGTTTATTAACAGGAGTAAGATCGGCTAGGTCCCAGCATTTT. The V call is TRBV28, the J call TRBJ1-5, with D tentatively TRBD1 (5 bases). Germline-derived CDR1 and CDR2 are MDHEN and SYDVKM. The CDR3 covers 17 residues. Trimming shortened V by 1 base and J by 11 bases, and 24 bases separated the two germline ends.

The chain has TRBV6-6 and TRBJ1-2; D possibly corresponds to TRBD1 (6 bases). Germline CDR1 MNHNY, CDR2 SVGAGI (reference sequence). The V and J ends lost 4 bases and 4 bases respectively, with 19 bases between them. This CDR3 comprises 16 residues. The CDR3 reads CASSSNSRGLSYGYTF. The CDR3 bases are TGTGCCAGCAGTTCCAATTCCAGGGGTCTGAGCTATGGCTACACCTTC.

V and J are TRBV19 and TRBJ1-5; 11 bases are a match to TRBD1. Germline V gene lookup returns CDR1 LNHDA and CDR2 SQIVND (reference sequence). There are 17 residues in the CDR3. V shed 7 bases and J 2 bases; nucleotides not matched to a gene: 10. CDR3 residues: CASNPWTGGGGNQPQHF. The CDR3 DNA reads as TGTGCCAGTAACCCATGGACAGGGGGCGGCGGCAATCAGCCCCAGCATTTT.

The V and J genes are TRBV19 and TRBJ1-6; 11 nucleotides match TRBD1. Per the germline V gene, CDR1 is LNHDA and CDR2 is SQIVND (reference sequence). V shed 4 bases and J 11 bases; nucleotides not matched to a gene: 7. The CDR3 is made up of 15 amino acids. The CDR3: CASSNLGTGGAPLHF. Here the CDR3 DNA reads TGTGCCAGTAGTAACCTCGGGACAGGGGGAGCACCCCTCCACTTT.

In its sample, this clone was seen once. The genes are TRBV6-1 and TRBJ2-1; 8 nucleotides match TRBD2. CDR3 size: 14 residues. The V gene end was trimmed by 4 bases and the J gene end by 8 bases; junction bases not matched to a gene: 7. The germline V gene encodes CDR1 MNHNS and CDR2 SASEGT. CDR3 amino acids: CASSVREGGHEQFF. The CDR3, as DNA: TGTGCCAGCAGTGTCCGGGAGGGTGGCCATGAGCAGTTCTTC.

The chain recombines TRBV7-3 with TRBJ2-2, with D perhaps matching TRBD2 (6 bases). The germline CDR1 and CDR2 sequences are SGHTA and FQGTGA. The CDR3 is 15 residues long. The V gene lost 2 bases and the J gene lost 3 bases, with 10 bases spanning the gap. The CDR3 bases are TGTGCCAGCAGCTTAGGGGGGAGCCACACCGGGGAGCTGTTTTTT. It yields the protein CASSLGGSHTGELFF. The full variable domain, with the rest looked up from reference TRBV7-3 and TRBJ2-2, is GAGVSQTPSNKVTEKGKYVELRCDPISGHTALYWYRQSLGQGPEFLIYFQGTGAADDSGLPNDRFFAVRPEGSVSTLKIQRTERGDSAVYLCASSLGGSHTGELFFGEGSRLTVL.

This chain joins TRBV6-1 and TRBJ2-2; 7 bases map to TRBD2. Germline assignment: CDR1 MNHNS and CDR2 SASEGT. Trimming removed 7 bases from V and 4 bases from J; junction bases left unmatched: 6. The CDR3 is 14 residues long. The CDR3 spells CASKVAGATGELFF. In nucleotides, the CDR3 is TGTGCCAGCAAAGTGGCGGGAGCCACCGGGGAGCTGTTTTTT.

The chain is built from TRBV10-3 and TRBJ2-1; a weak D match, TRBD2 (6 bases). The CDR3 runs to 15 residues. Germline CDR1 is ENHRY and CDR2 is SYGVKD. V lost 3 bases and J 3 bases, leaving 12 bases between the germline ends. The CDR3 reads CAISEWGDDYNEQFF. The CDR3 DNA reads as TGTGCCATCAGTGAATGGGGGGACGACTACAATGAGCAGTTCTTC.

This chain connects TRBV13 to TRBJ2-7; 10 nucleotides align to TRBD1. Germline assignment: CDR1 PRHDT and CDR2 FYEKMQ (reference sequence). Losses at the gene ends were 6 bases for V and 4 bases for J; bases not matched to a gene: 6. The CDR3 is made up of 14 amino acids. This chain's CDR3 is CASSPRDRGYEQYF. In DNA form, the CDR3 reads TGTGCCAGCAGTCCCCGGGACAGGGGATACGAGCAGTACTTC.

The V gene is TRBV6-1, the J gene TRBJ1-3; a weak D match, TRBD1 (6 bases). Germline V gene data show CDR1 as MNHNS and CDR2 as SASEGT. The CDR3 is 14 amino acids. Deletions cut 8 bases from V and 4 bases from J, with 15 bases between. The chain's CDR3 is CASRGGLFGNTIYF. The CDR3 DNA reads TGTGCCAGCCGTGGGGGCCTCTTCGGAAACACCATATATTTT.

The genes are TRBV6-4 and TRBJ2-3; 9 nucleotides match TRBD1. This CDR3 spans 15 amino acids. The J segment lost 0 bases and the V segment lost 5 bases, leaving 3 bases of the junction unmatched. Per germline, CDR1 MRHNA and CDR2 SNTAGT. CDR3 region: CASSKDRGSTDTQYF. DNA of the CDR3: TGTGCCAGCAGTAAAGACAGGGGGAGCACAGATACGCAGTATTTT.

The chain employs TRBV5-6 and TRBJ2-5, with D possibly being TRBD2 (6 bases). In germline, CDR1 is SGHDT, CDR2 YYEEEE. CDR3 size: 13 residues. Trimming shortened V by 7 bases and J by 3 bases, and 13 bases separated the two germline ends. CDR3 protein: CASSSTGEETQYF. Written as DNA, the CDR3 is TGTGCCAGCTCTTCGACGGGAGAAGAGACCCAGTACTTC. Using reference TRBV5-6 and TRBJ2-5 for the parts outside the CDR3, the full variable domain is DAGVTQSPTHLIKTRGQQVTLRCSPKSGHDTVSWYQQALGQGPQFIFQYYEEEERQRGNFPDRFSGHQFPNYSSELNVNALLLGDSALYLCASSSTGEETQYFGPGTRLLVL.

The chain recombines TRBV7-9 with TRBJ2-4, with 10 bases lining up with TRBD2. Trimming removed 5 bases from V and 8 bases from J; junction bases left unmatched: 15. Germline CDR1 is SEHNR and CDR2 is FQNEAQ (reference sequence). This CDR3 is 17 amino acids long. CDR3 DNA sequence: TGTGCCAGCAGCCCCAATAGCGGGGGGACTAGCTATGACATTCAGTACTTC. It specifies CASSPNSGGTSYDIQYF.

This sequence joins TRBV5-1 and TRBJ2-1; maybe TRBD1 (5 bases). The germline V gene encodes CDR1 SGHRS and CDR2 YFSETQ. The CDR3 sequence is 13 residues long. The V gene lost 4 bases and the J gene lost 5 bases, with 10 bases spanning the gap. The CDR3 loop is CASSRDSHNEQFF. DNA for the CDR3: TGCGCCAGCAGCCGAGACAGTCACAATGAGCAGTTCTTC.

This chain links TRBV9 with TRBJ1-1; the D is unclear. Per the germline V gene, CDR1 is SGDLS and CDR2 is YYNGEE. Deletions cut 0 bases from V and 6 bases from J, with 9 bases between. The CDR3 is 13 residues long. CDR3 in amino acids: CASSVAGLAEAFF. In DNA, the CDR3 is TGTGCCAGCAGCGTAGCCGGACTCGCTGAAGCTTTCTTT.

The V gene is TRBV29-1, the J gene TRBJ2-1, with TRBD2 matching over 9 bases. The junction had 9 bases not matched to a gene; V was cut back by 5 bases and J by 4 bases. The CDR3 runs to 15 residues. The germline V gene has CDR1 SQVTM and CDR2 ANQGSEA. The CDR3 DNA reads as TGCAGCGTTTCTCAGACGGCGGGAGGGTACAATGAGCAGTTCTTC. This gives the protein CSVSQTAGGYNEQFF.

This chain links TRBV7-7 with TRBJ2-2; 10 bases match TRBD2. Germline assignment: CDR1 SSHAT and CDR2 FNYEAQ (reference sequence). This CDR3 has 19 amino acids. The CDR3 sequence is CANCPGLAYILGDTGELFF. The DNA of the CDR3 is TGTGCTAATTGTCCGGGACTAGCGTACATCCTGGGGGACACCGGGGAGCTGTTTTTT.

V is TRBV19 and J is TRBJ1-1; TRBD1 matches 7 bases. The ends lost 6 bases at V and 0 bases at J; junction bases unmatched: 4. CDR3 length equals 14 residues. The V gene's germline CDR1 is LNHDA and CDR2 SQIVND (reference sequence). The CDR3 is CASRTGLMNTEAFF. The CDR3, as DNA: TGTGCCAGTAGGACAGGGCTGATGAACACTGAAGCTTTCTTT.

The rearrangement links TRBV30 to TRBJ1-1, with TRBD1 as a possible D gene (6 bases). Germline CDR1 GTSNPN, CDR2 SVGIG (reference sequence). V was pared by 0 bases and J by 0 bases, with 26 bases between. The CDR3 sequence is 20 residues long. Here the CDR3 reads CAWSVRVLSILDSMNTEAFF. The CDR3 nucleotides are TGTGCCTGGAGTGTACGGGTTTTAAGCATTTTGGACAGCATGAACACTGAAGCTTTCTTT.

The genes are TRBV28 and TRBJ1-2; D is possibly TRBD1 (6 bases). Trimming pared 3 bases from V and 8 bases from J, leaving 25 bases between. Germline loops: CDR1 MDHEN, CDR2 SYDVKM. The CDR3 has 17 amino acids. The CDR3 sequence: CASSLPPGTLGAKGYTF. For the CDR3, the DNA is TGTGCCAGCAGTTTGCCCCCCGGGACGTTGGGGGCTAAGGGCTACACCTTC.